This record looks at one T cell receptor beta chain sequence and its context. Its specific antigen is unknown. Base qualities are missing; no much larger clone stands one base away. High-throughput TCR beta sequencing profiled peripheral blood CD8+ and CD4+ T cells from healthy donors, Susac syndrome patients and multiple sclerosis patients. Treatment-naive patients with stable or active relapsing-remitting disease fulfilling revised McDonald criteria were used as multiple sclerosis controls. CD8+ TEMRA cells were enriched by FACS, while bulk CD8+ and CD4+ T cells were purified by magnetic negative isolation. Blood was collected in EDTA tubes and processed within 24 hours, with PBMCs isolated through density gradient centrifugation. PBMCs intended for TCR sequencing were cryopreserved in liquid nitrogen and thawed later in a water bath at 37 degrees C. A purity of at least 90% was achieved for sorted or isolated CD4+, CD8+ and CD8+ TEMRA cells.

Relative to germline, V is 6 bases shorter and J is 4 bases shorter, with 18 bases between their ends. Taken from the germline V gene (reference sequence), the CDR1 and CDR2 loops are DFQATT and SNEGSKA. From cysteine to phenylalanine, the CDR3 is 14 amino acids long. CDR3 DNA is the only sequence kept; it has 42 bases, read in frame from the first base. This sample is part of a study of CD8 T cells in Susac syndrome (dated by TCRdb to between 2018 and 2021). With regard to the full study: The study used repertoire sequencing to test whether antigen drove CD8+ T cell activation and differentiation in Susac syndrome. Clonality of the CD8+ T cell repertoire was compared between more than 9 healthy donors, roughly 14 Susac syndrome patients and some 15 multiple sclerosis patients. What the work shows at the level of the full study, not this receptor alone: The number of individuals in the TCR sequencing and HLA analysis was recognized as being relatively small.

RNA was extracted using the RNeasy kit, and roughly 0.5 to 1 microgram was reverse transcribed with random hexamers. TCR beta CDR3 regions were amplified with the immunoSEQ multiplex PCR assay covering 54 Vbeta and 13 Jbeta segments. PCR amplification bias was corrected using a synthetic template baseline for primer optimization and computational correction. For the original study's pipeline: Only productive sequences were kept, with reads annotated to V, D and J genes according to IMGT and analyzed in immunoSEQ Analyzer. Clonality was calculated as one minus the Shannon entropy normalized by log2 of the number of productive unique sequences. For each patient and control, public and private clones were evaluated within the 100 most prevalent clones. Clones were defined as Susac-specific if absent from the healthy and MS cohorts, from over a thousand published viral clones and from other ImmuneACCESS disease sequences. TCRdb cleaned the public reads at Q25 with fastp, built clones with MiXCR and kept in-frame beta chains. CDR3 protein duplicates are merged, each entry listing the most common genes and DNA. These V and J calls rely on TCRdb rather than the paper's analysis. Within this sample are about 66,000 distinct CDR3 sequences, with around 96% of them counted one time only. 0.56% of the sample goes to the ten largest clones.

The TCR sequence derives from a human donor with multiple sclerosis. The chain is encoded by TRBV20-1 joined to TRBJ1-2; TRBD1 is a possible D gene, resting on 5 matching bases. The sample taken for sequencing was CD8+ T cells from PBMCs. The DNA sequence reads TGCAGTGCCGGAGGTATCACAGGCTCCTATGGCTACACCTTC. Its amino acids are CSAGGITGSYGYTF.